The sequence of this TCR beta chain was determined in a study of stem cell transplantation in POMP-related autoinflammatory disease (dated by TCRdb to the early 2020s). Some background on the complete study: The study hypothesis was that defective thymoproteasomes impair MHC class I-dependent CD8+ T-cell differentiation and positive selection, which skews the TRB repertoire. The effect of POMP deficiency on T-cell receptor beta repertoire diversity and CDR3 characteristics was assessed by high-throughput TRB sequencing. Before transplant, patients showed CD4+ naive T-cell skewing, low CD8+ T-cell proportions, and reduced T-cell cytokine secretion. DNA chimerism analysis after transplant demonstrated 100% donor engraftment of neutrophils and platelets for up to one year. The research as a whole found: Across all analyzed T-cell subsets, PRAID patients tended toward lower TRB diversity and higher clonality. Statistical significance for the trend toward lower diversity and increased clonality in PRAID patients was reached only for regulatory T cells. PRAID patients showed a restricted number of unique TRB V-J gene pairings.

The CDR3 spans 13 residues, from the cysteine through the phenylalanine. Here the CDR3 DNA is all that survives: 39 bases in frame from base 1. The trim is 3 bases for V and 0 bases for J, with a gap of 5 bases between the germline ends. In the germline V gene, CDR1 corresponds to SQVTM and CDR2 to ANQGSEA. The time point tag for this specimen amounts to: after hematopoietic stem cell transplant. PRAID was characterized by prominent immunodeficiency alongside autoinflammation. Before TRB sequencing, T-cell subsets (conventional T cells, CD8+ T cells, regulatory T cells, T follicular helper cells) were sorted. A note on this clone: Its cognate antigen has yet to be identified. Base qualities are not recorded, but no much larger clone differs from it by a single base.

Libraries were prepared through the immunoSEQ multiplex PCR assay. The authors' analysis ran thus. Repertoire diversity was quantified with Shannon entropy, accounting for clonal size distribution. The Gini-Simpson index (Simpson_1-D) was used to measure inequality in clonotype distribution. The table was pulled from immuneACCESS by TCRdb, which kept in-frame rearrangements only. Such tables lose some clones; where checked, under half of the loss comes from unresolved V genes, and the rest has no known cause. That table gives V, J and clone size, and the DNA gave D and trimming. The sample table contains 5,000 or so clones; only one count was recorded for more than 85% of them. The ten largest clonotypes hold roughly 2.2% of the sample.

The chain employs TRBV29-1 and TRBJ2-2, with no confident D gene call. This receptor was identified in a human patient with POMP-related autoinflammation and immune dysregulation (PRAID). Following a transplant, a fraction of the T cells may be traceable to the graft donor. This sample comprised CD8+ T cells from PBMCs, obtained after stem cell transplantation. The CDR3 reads CSVEGPNTGELFF. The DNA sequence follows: TGCAGCGTTGAGGGCCCGAACACCGGGGAGCTGTTTTTT.